This T cell receptor beta chain was identified during a study of molecular identifiers for immune sequencing clone quantification. Whole-study context: Naive CD8 cell RNA, from around 20,000 or 100,000 cells, was split five ways in replicates, with four sequenced.

This clonotype was recorded at least ten times. TCRdb ran MiXCR on the PCR reads and lists one entry per CDR3 protein. The table has 400,000 to 600,000 distinct CDR3 sequences, about a fifth seen once; the top ten hold approximately 0.8%. Germline V gene lookup returns CDR1 GTSNPN and CDR2 SVGIG (reference sequence). V was trimmed by 3 bases and J by 1 base, leaving 12 bases between them. This CDR3 region has 14 residues. The chain uses TRBV30 and TRBJ2-5, with D tentatively TRBD1 (6 bases). The sequenced material came from naive CD8+ T cells from blood, with Jurkat cell RNA spiked in. Subset in this sample: FACS-sorted CD8+CD4-CCR7+CD45RA+ naive T cells. The receptor comes from a human donor in good health. Some libraries in this study had Jurkat cell RNA spiked in. CDR3 sequence: CAWSSDRSQETQYF. CDR3 in DNA: TGTGCCTGGAGCTCAGACAGGAGCCAAGAGACCCAGTACTTC.